These T cell receptor beta chains were read from a single sample in a study of tumor and adjacent non-tumor tissue in lung cancer. TCRdb called the multiplex PCR reads again in MiXCR, with one record for every CDR3 protein. This table has just over 200,000 distinct CDR3 sequences, 60% to 85% appearing once. Sequenced sample: lung tumor tissue. These receptors all stem from a man between 60 and 75 years old with non-small cell lung cancer. Both conserved end residues are part of each CDR3. Each record gives: V gene, CDR3 protein.

TRBV29-1 CSVGSGQGPKNYGYTF
TRBV20-1 CSAGTSGGSSSYTF
TRBV4-2 CASSQEKLAGVDTQYF
TRBV20-1 CSAPRGPGGLGNEQFF
TRBV20-1 CSSRVSASYNEQFF
TRBV20-1 CSDTRGVDEPQHF
TRBV29-1 CSVELGANGVMRENQPQHF
TRBV6-2/TRBV6-3 CASDTSGGLTYEQFF
TRBV11-2 CATPEQGAGSPLHF
TRBV2 CARGREEKLFF
TRBV6-1 CASIQERTGARGNQPQLF
TRBV5-1 CASSLGGVGLYTEAFF
TRBV5-6 CASSSSWDRADQPQHF
TRBV11-2 CTSITGLNEKLFF
TRBV11-2 CATILVGATDTQYF
TRBV4-1 CASSQGPGLVETQYF
TRBV20-1 CSASRAGGWDEQFF
TRBV20-1 CSARVGRFNQPQHF
TRBV12-3/TRBV12-4 CASSFVQADTQYF
TRBV20-1 CGASSLGRPKTEQYF
TRBV20-1 CSARKSGRPEQYF
TRBV30 CAWSRDHSYEQYF
TRBV20-1 CSAPREDYEQYF
TRBV20-1 CSALQGQLIVETQYF
TRBV10-2 CASKGGGTDTQYF
TRBV5-1 CASSLRQPVGQYF
TRBV20-1 CRARKAGGTNTGELFF
TRBV20-1 CSAPPGQGLYEQYF
TRBV29-1 CSVAPGVTTDTQYF
TRBV29-1 CSTRDLTGRYEQYF
TRBV11-2 CASSFRQGSEPEAFF
TRBV5-4 CDSSWDPGRPGELFF
TRBV5-1 CASSSAGGSTDTQYF
TRBV6-2/TRBV6-3 CASAGVVDEQFF
TRBV29-1 CSVVLGGSGNQHQHF
TRBV28 CASSFQPRTYEQFF
TRBV4-2 CASSQDRIEETQYF
TRBV4-2 CAISPSVTSGRTIYEQYF
TRBV4-2 CASSQVEGGGDIQYF
TRBV6-5 CASSYSRGVAFF
TRBV7-8 CASSLLAGKRTSTDTQYF
TRBV4-2 CASSSQGSGTEAFF
TRBV5-4 CASSLGTELNTEVFF
TRBV4-1 CASSSRGAYTGELIF
TRBV29-1 CSVEGTSGSGAKNIQYF
TRBV6-6 CASSMRSGTSGNNEQFF
TRBV5-1 CASSLQGMNNSPLHF
TRBV29-1 CSVLSGSNLDTQYF
TRBV11-2 CASGPMAMNTEAFF
TRBV5-5 CASSLGGNTGELFF
TRBV11-2 CASSFVGPAGWGHEQYF
TRBV11-2 CASSPVAGGPGELFF
TRBV6-1 CASAGTLGANFLSF
TRBV29-1 CSFAQGLLLNTEAFF